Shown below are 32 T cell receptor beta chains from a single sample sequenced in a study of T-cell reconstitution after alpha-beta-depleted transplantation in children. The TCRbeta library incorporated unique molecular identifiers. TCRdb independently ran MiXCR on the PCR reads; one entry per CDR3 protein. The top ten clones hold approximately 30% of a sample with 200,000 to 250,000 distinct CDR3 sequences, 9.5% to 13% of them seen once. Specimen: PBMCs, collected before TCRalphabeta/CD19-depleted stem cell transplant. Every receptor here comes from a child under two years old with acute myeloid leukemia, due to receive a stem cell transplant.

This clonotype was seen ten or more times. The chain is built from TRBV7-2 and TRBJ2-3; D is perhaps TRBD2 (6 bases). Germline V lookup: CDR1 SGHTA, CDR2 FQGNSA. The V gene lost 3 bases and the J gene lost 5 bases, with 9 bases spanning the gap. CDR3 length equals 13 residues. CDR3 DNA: TGTGCCAGCAGCTTTTTGGGGGGAGATACGCAGTATTTT. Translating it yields CASSFLGGDTQYF.

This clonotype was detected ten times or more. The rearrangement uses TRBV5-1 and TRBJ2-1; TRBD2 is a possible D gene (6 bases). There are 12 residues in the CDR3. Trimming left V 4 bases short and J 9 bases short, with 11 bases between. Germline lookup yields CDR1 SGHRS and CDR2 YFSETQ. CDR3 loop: CASSDVGGEQFF. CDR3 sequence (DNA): TGCGCCAGCAGCGACGTCGGGGGTGAGCAGTTCTTC.

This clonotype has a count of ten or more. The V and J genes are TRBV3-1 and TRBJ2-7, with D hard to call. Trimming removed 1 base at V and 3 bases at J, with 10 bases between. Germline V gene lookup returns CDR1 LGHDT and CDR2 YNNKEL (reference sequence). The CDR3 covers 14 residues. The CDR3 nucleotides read TGTGCCAGCAGCCAAGGGACGGAATACTACGAGCAGTACTTC. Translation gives CASSQGTEYYEQYF.

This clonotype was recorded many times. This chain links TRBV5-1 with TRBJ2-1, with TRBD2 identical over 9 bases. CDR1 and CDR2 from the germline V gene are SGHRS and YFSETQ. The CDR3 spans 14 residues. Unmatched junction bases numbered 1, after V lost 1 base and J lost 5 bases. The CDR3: CASSLKRGDNEQFF. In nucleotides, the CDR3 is TGCGCCAGCAGCTTGAAGCGGGGGGACAATGAGCAGTTCTTC.

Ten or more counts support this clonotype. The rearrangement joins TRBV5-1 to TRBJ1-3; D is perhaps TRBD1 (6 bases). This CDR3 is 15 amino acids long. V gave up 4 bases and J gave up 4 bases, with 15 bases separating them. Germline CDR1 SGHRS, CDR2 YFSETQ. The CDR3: CASSPRGGRGNTIYF. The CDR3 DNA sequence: TGCGCCAGCAGCCCCCGGGGGGGCAGGGGAAACACCATATATTTT.

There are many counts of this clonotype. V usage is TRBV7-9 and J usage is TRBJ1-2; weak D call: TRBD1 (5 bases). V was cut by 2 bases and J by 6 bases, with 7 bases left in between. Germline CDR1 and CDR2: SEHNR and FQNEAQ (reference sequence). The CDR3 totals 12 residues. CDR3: CASSLQGDGYTF. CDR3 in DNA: TGTGCCAGCAGCTTACAGGGTGATGGCTACACCTTC.

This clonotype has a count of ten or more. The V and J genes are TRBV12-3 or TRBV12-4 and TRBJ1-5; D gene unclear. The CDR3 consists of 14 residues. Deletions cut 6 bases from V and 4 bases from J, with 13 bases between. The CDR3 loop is CASSRTGWNQPQHF. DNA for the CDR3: TGTGCCAGCAGCCGCACGGGGTGGAATCAGCCCCAGCATTTT.

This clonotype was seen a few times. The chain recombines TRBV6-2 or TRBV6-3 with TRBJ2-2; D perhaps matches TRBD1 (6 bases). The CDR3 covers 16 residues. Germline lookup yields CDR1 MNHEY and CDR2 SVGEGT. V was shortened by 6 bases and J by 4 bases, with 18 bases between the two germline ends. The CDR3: CASRSRRGSVTGELFF. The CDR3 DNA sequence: TGTGCCAGCAGGAGCCGCAGGGGATCGGTCACCGGGGAGCTGTTTTTT.

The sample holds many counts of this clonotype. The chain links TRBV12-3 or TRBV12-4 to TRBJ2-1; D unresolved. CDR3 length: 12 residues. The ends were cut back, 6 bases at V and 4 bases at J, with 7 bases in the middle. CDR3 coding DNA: TGTGCCAGCAGCCACCCATACAATGAGCAGTTCTTC. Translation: CASSHPYNEQFF.

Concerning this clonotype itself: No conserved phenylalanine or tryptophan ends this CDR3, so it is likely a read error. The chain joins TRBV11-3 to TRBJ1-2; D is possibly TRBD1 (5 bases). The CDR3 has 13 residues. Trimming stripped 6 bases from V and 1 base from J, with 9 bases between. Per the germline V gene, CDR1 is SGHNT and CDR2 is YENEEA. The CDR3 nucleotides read TGTGCCAGCAGTCCCGACAGTAACTATGGCTACACCATC. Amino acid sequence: CASSPDSNYGYTI.

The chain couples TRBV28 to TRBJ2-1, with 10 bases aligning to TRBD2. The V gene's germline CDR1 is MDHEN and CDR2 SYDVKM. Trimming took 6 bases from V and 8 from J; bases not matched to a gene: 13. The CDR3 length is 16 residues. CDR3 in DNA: TGTGCCAGCAGCCCAACCCCTAGCGGGAGAAGGCATGAGCAGTTCTTC. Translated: CASSPTPSGRRHEQFF.

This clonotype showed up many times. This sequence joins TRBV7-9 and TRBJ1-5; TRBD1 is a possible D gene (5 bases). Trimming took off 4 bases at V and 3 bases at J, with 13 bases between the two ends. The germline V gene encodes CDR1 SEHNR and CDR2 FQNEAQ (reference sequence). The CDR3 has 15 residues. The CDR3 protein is CASSSGLGYNQPQHF. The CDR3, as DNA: TGTGCCAGCAGCTCGGGACTGGGCTACAATCAGCCCCAGCATTTT.

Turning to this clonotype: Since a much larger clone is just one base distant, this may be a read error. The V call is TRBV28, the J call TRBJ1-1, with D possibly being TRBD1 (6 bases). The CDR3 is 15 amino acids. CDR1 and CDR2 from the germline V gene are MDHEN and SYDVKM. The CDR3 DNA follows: TGTACCAGCAGTTTATTCGGGGGCCTGAACACTGAAGCTTTCTTT. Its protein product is CTSSLFGGLNTEAFF.

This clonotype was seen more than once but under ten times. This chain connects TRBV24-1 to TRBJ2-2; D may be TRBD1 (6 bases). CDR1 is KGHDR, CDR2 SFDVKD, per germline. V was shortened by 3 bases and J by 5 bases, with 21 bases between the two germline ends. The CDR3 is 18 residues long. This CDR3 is CATSDAVPGARGTGELFF. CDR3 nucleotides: TGTGCCACCAGTGATGCAGTCCCCGGAGCGAGGGGGACCGGGGAGCTGTTTTTT.

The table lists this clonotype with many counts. CDR3 in amino acids: CASSFTTGPTGELFF. The CDR3 region has the DNA TGCGCCAGCAGCTTCACAACAGGGCCCACCGGGGAGCTGTTTTTT. The chain carries TRBV5-1 and TRBJ2-2, with D maybe TRBD1 (6 bases). Germline V gene data show CDR1 as SGHRS and CDR2 as YFSETQ. CDR3 size: 15 residues. Between the trimmed V and J ends, which lost 2 bases and 4 bases, there was a span of 12 bases.

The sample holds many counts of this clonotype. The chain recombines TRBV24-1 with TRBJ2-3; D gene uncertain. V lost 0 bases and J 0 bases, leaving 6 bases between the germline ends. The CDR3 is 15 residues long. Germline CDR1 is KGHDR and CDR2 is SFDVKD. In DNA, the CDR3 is TGTGCCACCAGTGATTTGGTGGACAGCACAGATACGCAGTATTTT. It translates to CATSDLVDSTDTQYF.

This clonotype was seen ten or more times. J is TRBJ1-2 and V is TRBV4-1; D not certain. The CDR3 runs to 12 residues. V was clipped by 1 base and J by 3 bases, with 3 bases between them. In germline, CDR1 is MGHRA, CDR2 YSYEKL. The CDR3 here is CASSQGHYGYTF. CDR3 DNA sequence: TGCGCCAGCAGCCAAGGACACTATGGCTACACCTTC.

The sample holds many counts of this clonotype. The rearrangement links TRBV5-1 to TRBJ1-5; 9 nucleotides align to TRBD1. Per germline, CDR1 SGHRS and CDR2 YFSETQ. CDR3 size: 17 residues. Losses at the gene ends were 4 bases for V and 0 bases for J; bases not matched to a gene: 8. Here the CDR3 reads CASSAGQGDISNQPQHF. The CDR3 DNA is TGCGCCAGCAGCGCGGGACAGGGCGACATTAGCAATCAGCCCCAGCATTTT.

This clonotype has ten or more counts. The CDR3 coding sequence is TGCAGTGCTAGAGCCTACGAGACTAGCGGCTACAATGAGCAGTTCTTC. It yields the protein CSARAYETSGYNEQFF. This chain uses TRBV20-1 with TRBJ2-1; 9 nucleotides align to TRBD2. Germline values: CDR1 DFQATT, CDR2 SNEGSKA (reference sequence). This CDR3 is built from 16 residues. V lost 1 base, J lost 3 bases, and 7 bases stayed unmatched.

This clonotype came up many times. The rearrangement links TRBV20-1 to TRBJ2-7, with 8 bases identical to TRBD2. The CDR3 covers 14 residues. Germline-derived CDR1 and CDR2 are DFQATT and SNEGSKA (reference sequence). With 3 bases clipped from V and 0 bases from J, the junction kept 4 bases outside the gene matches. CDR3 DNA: TGCAGTGCTAGCATAGCGGGGACCTCCTACGAGCAGTACTTC. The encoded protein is CSASIAGTSYEQYF.

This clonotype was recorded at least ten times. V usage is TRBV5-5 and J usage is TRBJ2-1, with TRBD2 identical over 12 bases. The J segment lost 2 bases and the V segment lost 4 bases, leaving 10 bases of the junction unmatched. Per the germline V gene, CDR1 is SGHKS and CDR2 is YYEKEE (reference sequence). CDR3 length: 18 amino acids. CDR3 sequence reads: CASSNRLAGVGTYNEQFF. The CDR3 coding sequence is TGTGCCAGCAGCAACCGACTAGCGGGAGTGGGCACCTACAATGAGCAGTTCTTC.

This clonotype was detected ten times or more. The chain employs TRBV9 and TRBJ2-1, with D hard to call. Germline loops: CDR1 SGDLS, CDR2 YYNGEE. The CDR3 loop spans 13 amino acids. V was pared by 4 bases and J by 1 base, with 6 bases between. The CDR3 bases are TGTGCCAGCAGCCAAGGGTCCTACAATGAGCAGTTCTTC. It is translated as CASSQGSYNEQFF. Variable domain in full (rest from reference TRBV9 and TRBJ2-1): DSGVTQTPKHLITATGQRVTLRCSPRSGDLSVYWYQQSLDQGLQFLIQYYNGEERAKGNILERFSAQQFPDLHSELNLSSLELGDSALYFCASSQGSYNEQFFGPGTRLTVL.

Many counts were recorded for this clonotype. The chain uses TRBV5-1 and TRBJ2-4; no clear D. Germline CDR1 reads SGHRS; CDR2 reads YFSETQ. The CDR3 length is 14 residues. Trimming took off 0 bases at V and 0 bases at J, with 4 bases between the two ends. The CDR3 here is CASSLATAKNIQYF. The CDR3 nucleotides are TGCGCCAGCAGCTTGGCCACAGCCAAAAACATTCAGTACTTC. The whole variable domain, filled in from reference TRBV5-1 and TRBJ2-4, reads KAGVTQTPRYLIKTRGQQVTLSCSPISGHRSVSWYQQTPGQGLQFLFEYFSETQRNKGNFPGRFSGRQFSNSRSEMNVSTLELGDSALYLCASSLATAKNIQYFGAGTRLSVL.

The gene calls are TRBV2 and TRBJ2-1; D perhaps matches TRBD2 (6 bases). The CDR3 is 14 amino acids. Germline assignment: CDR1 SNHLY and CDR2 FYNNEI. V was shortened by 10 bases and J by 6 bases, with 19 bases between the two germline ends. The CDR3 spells CATLGLRGINEQFF. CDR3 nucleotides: TGTGCCACCTTGGGACTCCGGGGCATCAATGAGCAGTTCTTC.

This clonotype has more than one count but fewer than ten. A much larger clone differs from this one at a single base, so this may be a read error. CDR3 in amino acids: CASSFLYTEAFF. CDR3 bases: TGTGCCAGCAGCTTCCTTTACACTGAAGCTTTCTTT. V usage is TRBV7-9 and J usage is TRBJ1-1; D is undetermined. The germline V gene encodes CDR1 SEHNR and CDR2 FQNEAQ (reference sequence). The length of the CDR3 is 12 residues. V was clipped by 3 bases and J by 3 bases, with 5 bases between them.

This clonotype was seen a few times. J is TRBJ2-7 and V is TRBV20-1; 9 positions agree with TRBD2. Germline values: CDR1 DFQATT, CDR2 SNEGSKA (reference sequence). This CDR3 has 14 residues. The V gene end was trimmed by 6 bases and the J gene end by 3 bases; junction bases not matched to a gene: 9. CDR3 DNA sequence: TGCAGTGCAAAAACGACTAGCGGACTCTACGAGCAGTACTTC. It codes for CSAKTTSGLYEQYF.

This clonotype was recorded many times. CDR3 protein: CSARDQRNQETQYF. CDR3 bases: TGCAGTGCTAGGGACCAGCGGAACCAAGAGACCCAGTACTTC. J is TRBJ2-5 and V is TRBV20-1; maybe TRBD2 (5 bases). The CDR3 is made up of 14 amino acids. V lost 3 bases and J 0 bases, leaving 11 bases between the germline ends. Germline CDR1 DFQATT, CDR2 SNEGSKA (reference sequence).

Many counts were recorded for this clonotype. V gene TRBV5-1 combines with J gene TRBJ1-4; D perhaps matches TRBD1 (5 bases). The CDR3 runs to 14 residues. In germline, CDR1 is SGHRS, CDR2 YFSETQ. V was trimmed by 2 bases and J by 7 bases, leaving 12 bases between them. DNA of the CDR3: TGCGCCAGCAGCTTCGGGGAGGGACGTGAAAAACTGTTTTTT. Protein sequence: CASSFGEGREKLFF.

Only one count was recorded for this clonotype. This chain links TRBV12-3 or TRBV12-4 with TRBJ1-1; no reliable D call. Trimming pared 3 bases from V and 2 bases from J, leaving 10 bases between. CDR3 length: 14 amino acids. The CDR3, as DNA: TGTGCCAGCAGTTTTTCGGATCCTAACACTGAAGCTTTCTTT. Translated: CASSFSDPNTEAFF.

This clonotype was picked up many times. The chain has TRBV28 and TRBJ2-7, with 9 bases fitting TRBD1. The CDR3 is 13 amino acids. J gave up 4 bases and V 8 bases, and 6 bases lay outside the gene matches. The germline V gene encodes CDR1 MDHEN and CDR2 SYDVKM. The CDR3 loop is CASGPGQGYEQYF. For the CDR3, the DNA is TGTGCCAGCGGACCGGGACAGGGTTACGAGCAGTACTTC.

DNA for the CDR3: TGTGCCAGTAGTATAGACGGGGTAACAAACACTGAAGCTTTCTTT. Translated: CASSIDGVTNTEAFF. This chain joins TRBV19 and TRBJ1-1; no clear D gene. V gave up 0 bases and J gave up 2 bases, with 10 bases separating them. Germline V CDR1 and CDR2: LNHDA, SQIVND (reference sequence). CDR3 size: 15 residues.

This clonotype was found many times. The CDR3 reads CASSLIGKNIQYF. CDR3 nucleotides: TGTGCCAGCAGTTTAATCGGCAAAAACATTCAGTACTTC. The gene calls are TRBV28 and TRBJ2-4; no definite D call. Trimming left V 2 bases short and J 3 bases short, with 5 bases between. The germline CDR1 and CDR2 sequences are MDHEN and SYDVKM. The CDR3 runs to 13 residues.